The 13 T cell receptor beta chains below were found in one sample sequenced in a study of shared clonotypes between healthy human individuals. Sequencing was performed with immunoSEQ multiplex PCR; in TCRdb, only in-frame clones are kept and a portion is missing. In the table there are over 750,000 clones, about 96% of which are singletons. Naive CD8 populations comprised CD45RO-negative cells positively selected for CCR7, excluding terminally differentiated effector memory CD45RA+ cells. Material: naive CD8+ T cells sorted from blood. The source of these receptors is a young man in good health.

This chain connects TRBV4-1 to TRBJ2-1; D gene ambiguous. The germline gives CDR1 MGHRA, CDR2 YSYEKL. V was shortened by 3 bases and J by 6 bases, with 21 bases between the two germline ends. This CDR3 has 17 residues. CDR3 DNA sequence: TGCGCCAGCAGCCAGGCCGCGGCCCTTCACACGTTCAATGAGCAGTTCTTC. This sequence encodes CASSQAAALHTFNEQFF.

There are a few counts of this clone. The J gene is TRBJ1-2, the V gene TRBV25-1, with 7 bases fitting TRBD1. The ends lost 5 bases at V and 4 bases at J; junction bases unmatched: 7. The V gene's germline CDR1 is MGHDK and CDR2 SYGVNS. The CDR3 length is 14 residues. The CDR3 bases are TGTGCCAGCAGTCCTCCAGGGACAGCCTATGGCTACACCTTC. Its protein is CASSPPGTAYGYTF.

The V call is TRBV10-3, the J call TRBJ2-7, with TRBD1 identical over 7 bases. In germline, CDR1 is ENHRY, CDR2 SYGVKD. This CDR3 has 15 residues. Trimming removed 1 base from V and 4 bases from J; junction bases left unmatched: 7. This CDR3 is CAISEYRQGTYEQYF. CDR3 nucleotide sequence: TGTGCCATCAGTGAGTACAGACAGGGAACGTACGAGCAGTACTTC.

The V call is TRBV25-1, the J call TRBJ2-3; D unclear. The germline V and J ends were trimmed by 0 bases and 5 bases, with 15 bases remaining between them. Per germline, CDR1 MGHDK and CDR2 SYGVNS. This CDR3 is 16 amino acids long. In DNA form, the CDR3 reads TGTGCCAGCAGTGAATATACGGTGCTGGCAGGAGATACGCAGTATTTT. This translates into CASSEYTVLAGDTQYF.

The CDR3 loop reads CASSYRTRPDEQYF. The CDR3 nucleotides read TGTGCCAGCAGCTACCGGACTCGTCCGGACGAGCAGTACTTC. The chain joins TRBV5-4 to TRBJ2-7; maybe TRBD2 (5 bases). Trimming cost V 3 bases and J 5 bases, with 15 bases left between them. The CDR3 totals 14 residues. Per the germline V gene, CDR1 is SGHNT and CDR2 is YYREEE (reference sequence).

The rearrangement joins TRBV28 to TRBJ2-7, with D possibly TRBD2 on 6 matching bases. The V and J ends lost 8 bases and 5 bases respectively, with 16 bases between them. The CDR3 runs 13 residues. Germline V CDR1 and CDR2: MDHEN, SYDVKM. CDR3 loop: CASRLLGGDEQYF. CDR3 DNA: TGTGCCAGCCGATTATTAGGCGGGGACGAGCAGTACTTC.

This clone was found once. CDR3: CASSSPARRGDEQYF. The CDR3 DNA follows: TGTGCCAGCTCATCCCCAGCCCGTAGGGGGGACGAGCAGTACTTC. The rearrangement uses TRBV18 and TRBJ2-7; D could derive from TRBD1 or TRBD2 (6 bases each). CDR1 KGHSH and CDR2 LQKENI come from the germline V gene. The length of the CDR3 is 15 residues. V lost 5 bases to trimming and J lost 5 bases, with 19 bases between them.

The chain has TRBV6-5 and TRBJ2-2; perhaps D is TRBD1 or TRBD2 (5 bases each). Germline CDR1 and CDR2: MNHEY and SVGAGI. The germline V and J ends were trimmed by 0 bases and 6 bases, with 14 bases remaining between them. The CDR3 runs to 16 residues. This chain's CDR3 is CASSYSMGEEAGELFF. The CDR3 coding sequence is TGTGCCAGCAGTTACTCGATGGGGGAAGAGGCCGGGGAGCTGTTTTTT.

V usage is TRBV19 and J usage is TRBJ1-5, with 10 bases aligning to TRBD1. The ends lost 7 bases at V and 6 bases at J; junction bases unmatched: 6. The V gene's germline CDR1 is LNHDA and CDR2 SQIVND (reference sequence). The CDR3 spans 14 residues. The CDR3 DNA follows: TGTGCCAGTACCCGGGACAGGGGCTTTCAGCCCCAGCATTTT. Translated: CASTRDRGFQPQHF.

This chain links TRBV7-9 with TRBJ2-3; 7 bases agree with TRBD2. Per germline, CDR1 SEHNR and CDR2 FQNEAQ (reference sequence). The J segment lost 4 bases and the V segment lost 4 bases, leaving 11 bases of the junction unmatched. CDR3 length: 16 amino acids. For the CDR3, the DNA is TGTGCCAGCAGCTCCTTTGGGGAGGGAGGAGCAGATACGCAGTATTTT. Protein sequence: CASSSFGEGGADTQYF.

This sequence joins TRBV5-1 and TRBJ2-6, with 9 bases matching TRBD1. The CDR3 is 21 amino acids. Germline-derived CDR1 and CDR2 are SGHRS and YFSETQ. The V gene end was trimmed by 5 bases and the J gene end by 0 bases; junction bases not matched to a gene: 18. For the CDR3, the DNA is TGCGCCAGCAGTTTCTCCGCGTACCGGACAGGGGAATACTCTGGGGCCAACGTCCTGACTTTC. It specifies CASSFSAYRTGEYSGANVLTF.

The rearrangement joins TRBV7-9 to TRBJ1-4, with TRBD1 matching 7 bases. The CDR3 totals 14 residues. Germline assignment: CDR1 SEHNR and CDR2 FQNEAQ (reference sequence). The trim removed 7 bases at V and 8 bases at J, leaving 10 bases unmatched. CDR3 sequence: CASTKTGIPEKLFF. The CDR3 DNA reads as TGTGCCAGCACCAAGACAGGGATTCCCGAAAAACTGTTTTTT.

The rearrangement joins TRBV29-1 to TRBJ2-1; 8 bases match TRBD1. Germline-derived CDR1 and CDR2 are SQVTM and ANQGSEA. V shed 3 bases, J shed 2 bases, and the junction held 3 bases outside the gene matches. This CDR3 spans 14 amino acids. CDR3 coding DNA: TGCAGCGTTGACTGGACAGGGACCTACAATGAGCAGTTCTTC. Amino acid sequence: CSVDWTGTYNEQFF.